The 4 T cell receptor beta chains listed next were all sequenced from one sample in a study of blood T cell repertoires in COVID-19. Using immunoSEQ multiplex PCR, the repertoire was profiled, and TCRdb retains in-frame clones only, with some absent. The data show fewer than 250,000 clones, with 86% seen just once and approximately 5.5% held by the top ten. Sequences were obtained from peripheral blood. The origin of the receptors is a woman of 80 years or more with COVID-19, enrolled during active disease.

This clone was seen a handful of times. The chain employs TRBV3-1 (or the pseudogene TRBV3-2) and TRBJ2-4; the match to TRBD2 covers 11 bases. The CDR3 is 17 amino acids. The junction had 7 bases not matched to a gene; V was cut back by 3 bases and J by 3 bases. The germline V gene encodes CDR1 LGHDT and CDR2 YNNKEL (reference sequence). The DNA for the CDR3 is TGTGCCAGCAGCCACCCCCTAGCGGGGGGATTCAAAAACATTCAGTACTTC. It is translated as CASSHPLAGGFKNIQYF.

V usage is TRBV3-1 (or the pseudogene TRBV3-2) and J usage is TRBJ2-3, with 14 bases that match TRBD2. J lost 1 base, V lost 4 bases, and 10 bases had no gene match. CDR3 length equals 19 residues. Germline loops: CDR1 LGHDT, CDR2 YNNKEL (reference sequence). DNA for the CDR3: TGTGCCAGCAGCCTTCAGACTAGCGGGGGGGCAAGGGGCACAGATACGCAGTATTTT. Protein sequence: CASSLQTSGGARGTDTQYF.

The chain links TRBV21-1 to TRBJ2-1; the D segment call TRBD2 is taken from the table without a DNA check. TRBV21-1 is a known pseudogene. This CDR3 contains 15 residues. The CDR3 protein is CASRTSLGGLNEQFF. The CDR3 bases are TGTGCCAGCAGGACTAGCCTGGGGGGCCTCAATGAGCAGTTCTTC.

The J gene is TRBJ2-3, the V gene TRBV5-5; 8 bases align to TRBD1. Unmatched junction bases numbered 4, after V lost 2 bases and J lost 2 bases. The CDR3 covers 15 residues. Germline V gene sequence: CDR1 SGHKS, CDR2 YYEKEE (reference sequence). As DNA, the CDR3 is TGTGCCAGCAGCTTAGGACAGGGATCCACAGATACGCAGTATTTT. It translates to CASSLGQGSTDTQYF.